This T cell receptor (beta chain) was documented in a study of prognosis after radiotherapy for stage I lung cancer (dated by TCRdb to the early 2020s). Study-level background: Between early 2018 and early 2019, about 20 stage I NSCLC patients were enrolled in Nanjing, China. There were roughly 15 patients with newly diagnosed primary stage I lung tumors and about five patients with oligometastatic NSCLC after surgical resection of the primary tumor. Every patient was regarded as medically inoperable, because of comorbidities in 11 to 12 cases and refusal of surgery in 6 or 7 cases. The cohort was made up of some 12 men and more than five women, with a median age of nearly 75 years and an age range of roughly 50 to 95 years. Tumor histology was squamous cell carcinoma in more than 5 patients and adenocarcinoma in twelve. SBRT was delivered in 3 to 5 fractions with a biologically effective dose of at least 100 Gy, and image-guided IMRT or VMAT was used for delivery. No patient received concurrent therapy alongside SBRT. About 20% of the 19 patients developed distant metastases after SBRT, at a median of around 7 months; the other 15 showed no significant progression. Peripheral blood TCR beta repertoires were profiled in stage I NSCLC patients before and after stereotactic body radiotherapy, and the repertoires were related to distant failure. The study sequenced around 40 blood samples from roughly 20 patients, one before and one after SBRT per patient.

Two rounds of multiplex PCR were performed to amplify the TCR beta CDR3 region from genomic DNA. In the first PCR round, primers specific to each TRBV and TRBJ gene were used, and the primer sequences were filed in Chinese patent CN105087789A. Universal primers were used in the second round of PCR. The Roche High Pure PCR Template Preparation Kit was used to extract genomic DNA from frozen PBMCs. Libraries were sequenced paired-end with 151 bp reads on an Illumina HiSeq 3000. On the study's bioinformatics: CutAdapt was used to discard raw reads that did not contain the multiplex PCR primer sequences. High-quality paired reads were merged into contigs with PEAR. By aligning each contig to reference sequences, MiXCR assigned the TRB V, D and J gene segments to that contig. CDR3 sequences were clustered by base quality and sequence similarity to remove sequencing errors. Diversity was measured as Shannon entropy normalized by the natural log of productive TCR sequence number. To get clonality, Shannon entropy was divided by the natural log of the number of unique clonotypes, and that result was subtracted from one. Using the Youden index from ROC curves, the researchers picked the repertoire-metric cut-offs for progression-free survival, and all analyses were carried out in R 3.5.3. The raw public reads went through TCRdb reprocessing: fastp at Q25, MiXCR clone calling, in-frame beta chains kept. All rows with the same CDR3 protein become a single entry with the most common DNA and genes. For this entry, the V and J calls and clone size follow TCRdb and not the study's own pipeline. The sample has around 13,000 distinct CDR3 sequences on record, 25% to 30% of them singletons. The top ten constitute roughly 12% of the sample.

Measured from the cysteine to the phenylalanine, the CDR3 is 15 residues long. Kept here is only the CDR3 DNA, which spans 45 bases and is read in frame from base 1. The junction shows trimming of 0 bases on V and 10 bases on J, and the gene matches do not reach 5 bases of it. For CDR1 and CDR2, the germline V gene lists MNHEY and SVGAGI. As for this clonotype: It lacks a known antigen. The sample holds no much larger clone one base away, and base qualities are not on file.

A history of other malignancies or of prior chemotherapy or radiotherapy was absent in all patients, and node-negative disease was shown on CT and PET/CT in all patients. At each of the two time points, 6 to 7 milliliters of peripheral venous blood were collected into EDTA tubes. Ficoll-Paque Plus density-gradient centrifugation was used to isolate PBMCs. Samples were stored at -80°C immediately after collection until analysis. What the authors observed across the whole study: Tumor specificity of expanded TCR clones was not determined. Limitations of the study included a small cohort and short follow-up, and the study findings need independent validation. Post-SBRT Shannon entropy and its change from baseline were lower in patients who developed distant metastases; baseline Shannon entropy was not associated with metastases. After SBRT, the count of unique TCR clones dropped from a median of roughly 10,000 beforehand to roughly 6,800 afterward (Wilcoxon paired P=0.011). Differences by metastasis status were reportedly seen in TRBV and TRBJ usage frequencies, involving two V genes at baseline and, after SBRT, nine V genes and two J genes. All reported P values were unadjusted for multiple comparisons.

The rearrangement combines TRBV6-5 with TRBJ1-6; 8 bases in between match TRBD1. The source was PBMCs, collected before or after stereotactic body radiation therapy (not recorded which). The TCR originated in a donor of 50 years or more with non-small cell lung cancer. The nucleotide sequence is given as TGTGCCAGCAGTTACTCGGGACAGGCGGTATCACCCCTCCACTTT. Translated, this gives CASSYSGQAVSPLHF.